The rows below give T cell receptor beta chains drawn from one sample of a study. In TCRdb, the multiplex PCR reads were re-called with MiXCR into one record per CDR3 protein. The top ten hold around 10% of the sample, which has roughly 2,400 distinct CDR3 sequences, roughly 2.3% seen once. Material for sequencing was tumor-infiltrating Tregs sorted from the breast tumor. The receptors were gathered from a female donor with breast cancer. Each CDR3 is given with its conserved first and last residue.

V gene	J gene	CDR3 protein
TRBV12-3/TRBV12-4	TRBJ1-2	CASSTRGGEVYGYTF
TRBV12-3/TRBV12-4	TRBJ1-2	CASSLYRDRPTVGYTF
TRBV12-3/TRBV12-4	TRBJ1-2	CASSPEEIALSYTF
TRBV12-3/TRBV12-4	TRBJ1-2	CASSPIRAGYGYTF
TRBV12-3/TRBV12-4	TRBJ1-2	CASSPSGQVDYGYTF
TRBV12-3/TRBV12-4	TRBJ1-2	CASSLWSGQGVNYGYTF
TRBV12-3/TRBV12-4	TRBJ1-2	CASSYRINYGYTF
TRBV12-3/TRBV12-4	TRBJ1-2	CASSFQYPDYGYTF
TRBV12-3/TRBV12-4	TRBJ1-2	CASNLGGVPYGYTF
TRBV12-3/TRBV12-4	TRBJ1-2	CASSLGRASLAGYTF
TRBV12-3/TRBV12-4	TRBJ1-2	CASSQRGNYGYTF
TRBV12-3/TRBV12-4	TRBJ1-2	CASSSLTGNYGYTF
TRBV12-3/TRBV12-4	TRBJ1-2	CASSLADRAGYTF
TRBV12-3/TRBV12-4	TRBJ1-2	CASSSSVNYGYTF
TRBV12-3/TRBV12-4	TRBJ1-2	CASSMGQGYGYTF
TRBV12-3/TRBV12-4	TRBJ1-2	CASSLAGTLNYGYTF
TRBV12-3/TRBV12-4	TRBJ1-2	CASRANEDGLGYTF
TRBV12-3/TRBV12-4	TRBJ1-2	CASSPAGSSLYGYTF
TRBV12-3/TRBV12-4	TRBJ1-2	CASTYQTGGYYGYTF
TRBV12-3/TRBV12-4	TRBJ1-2	CASRNRQPSGYTF
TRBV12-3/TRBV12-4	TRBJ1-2	CASSSSGGYGYTF
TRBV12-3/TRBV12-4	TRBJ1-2	CASTVDGTNYGYTF
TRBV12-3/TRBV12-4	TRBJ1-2	CASKTGYYGYTF
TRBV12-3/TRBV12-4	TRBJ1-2	CASSIWTGPVGYTF
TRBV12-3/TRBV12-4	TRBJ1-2	CASSLGQNYYGYTF
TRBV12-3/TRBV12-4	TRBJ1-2	CASSLEQTGLNYGYTF
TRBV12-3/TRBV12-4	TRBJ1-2	CASSLGQGRDYGYTF
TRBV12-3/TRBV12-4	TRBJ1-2	CASSFRTEGYGYTF
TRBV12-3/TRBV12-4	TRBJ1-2	CASSLGTGHYGYTF
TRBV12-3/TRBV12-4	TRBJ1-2	CASSPGTSRVNGYTF
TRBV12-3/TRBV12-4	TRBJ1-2	CASSFPQGIDGYTF
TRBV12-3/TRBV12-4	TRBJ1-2	CASSPDRGEGYTF
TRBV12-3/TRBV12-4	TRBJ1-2	CASSPDSFGYTF
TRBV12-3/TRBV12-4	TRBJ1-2	CASSFGIGRGFYGYTF
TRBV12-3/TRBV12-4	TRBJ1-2	CASSPGQGVSNYGYTF
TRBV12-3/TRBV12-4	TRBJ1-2	CASSLERGAYGYTF
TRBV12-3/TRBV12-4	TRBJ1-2	CASSLQENYGYTF
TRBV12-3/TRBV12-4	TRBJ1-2	CASRPTVNYGYTF
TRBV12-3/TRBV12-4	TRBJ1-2	CASSPGDLNYGYTF
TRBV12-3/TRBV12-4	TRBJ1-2	CASSPRDRLNYGYTF
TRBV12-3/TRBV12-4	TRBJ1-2	CASRGYHYGYTF
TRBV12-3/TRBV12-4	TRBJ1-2	CASSPESLGGGYGYTF
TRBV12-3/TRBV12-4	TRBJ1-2	CASSLLGTNYGYTF
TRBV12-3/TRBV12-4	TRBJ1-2	CASSFDRVYGYTF
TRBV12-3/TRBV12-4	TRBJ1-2	CASSHDQSGYTF
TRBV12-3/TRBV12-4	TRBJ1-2	CASSFRQGSYGYTF